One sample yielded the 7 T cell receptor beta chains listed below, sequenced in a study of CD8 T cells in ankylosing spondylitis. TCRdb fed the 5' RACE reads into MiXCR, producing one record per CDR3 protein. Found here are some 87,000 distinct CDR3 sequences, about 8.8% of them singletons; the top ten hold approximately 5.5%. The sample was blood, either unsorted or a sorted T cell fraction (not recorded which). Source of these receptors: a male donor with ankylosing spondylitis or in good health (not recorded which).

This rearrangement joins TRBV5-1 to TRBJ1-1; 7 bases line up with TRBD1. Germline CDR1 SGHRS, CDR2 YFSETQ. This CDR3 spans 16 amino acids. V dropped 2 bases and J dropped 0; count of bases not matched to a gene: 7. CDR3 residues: CASSLKDRNMNTEAFF. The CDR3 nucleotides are TGCGCCAGCAGCTTAAAGGACAGGAATATGAACACTGAAGCTTTCTTT.

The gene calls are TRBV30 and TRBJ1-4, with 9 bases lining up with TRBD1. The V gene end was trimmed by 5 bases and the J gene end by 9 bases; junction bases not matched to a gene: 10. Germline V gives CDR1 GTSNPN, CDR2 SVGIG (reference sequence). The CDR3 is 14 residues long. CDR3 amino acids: CAWCEGQGLKKLFF. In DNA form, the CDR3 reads TGTGCCTGGTGTGAGGGACAGGGACTTAAAAAACTGTTTTTT.

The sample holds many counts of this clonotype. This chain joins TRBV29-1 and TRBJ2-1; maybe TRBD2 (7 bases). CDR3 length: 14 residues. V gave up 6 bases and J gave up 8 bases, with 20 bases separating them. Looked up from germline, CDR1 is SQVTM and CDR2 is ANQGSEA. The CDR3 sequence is CSVAGGIGGDEQFF. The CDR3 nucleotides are TGCAGCGTCGCTGGGGGGATAGGGGGGGATGAGCAGTTCTTC.

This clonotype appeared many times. The CDR3 nucleotides are TGTGCCAGCAGACCCTTCCAGGTCTCGGGGCTCTACGAGCAGTACTTC. Its protein product is CASRPFQVSGLYEQYF. The chain recombines TRBV28 with TRBJ2-7; the D call may be TRBD1 or TRBD2 (5 bases each). Trimming took off 6 bases at V and 3 bases at J, with 21 bases between the two ends. Germline CDR1 MDHEN, CDR2 SYDVKM. CDR3 size: 16 residues.

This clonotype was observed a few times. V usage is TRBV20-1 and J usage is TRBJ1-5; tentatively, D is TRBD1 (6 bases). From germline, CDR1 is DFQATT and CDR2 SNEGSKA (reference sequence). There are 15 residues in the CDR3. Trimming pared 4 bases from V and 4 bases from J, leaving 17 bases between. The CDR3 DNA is TGCAGTGCTAAACAACAGGGAGGTCGGAATCAGCCCCAGCATTTT. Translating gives CSAKQQGGRNQPQHF.

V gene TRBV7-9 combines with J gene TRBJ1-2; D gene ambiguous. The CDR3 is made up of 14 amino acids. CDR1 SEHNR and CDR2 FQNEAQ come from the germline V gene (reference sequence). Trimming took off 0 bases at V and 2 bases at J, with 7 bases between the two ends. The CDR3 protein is CASSLAARNYGYTF. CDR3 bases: TGTGCCAGCAGCTTAGCGGCGCGGAACTATGGCTACACCTTC.

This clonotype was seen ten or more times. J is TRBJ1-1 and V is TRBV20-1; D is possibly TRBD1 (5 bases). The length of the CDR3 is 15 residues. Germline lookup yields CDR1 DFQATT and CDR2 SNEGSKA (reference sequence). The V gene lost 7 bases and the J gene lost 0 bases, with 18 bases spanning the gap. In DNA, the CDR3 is TGCAGTGTACAGAGGGGAAGTACGATGAACACTGAAGCTTTCTTT. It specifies CSVQRGSTMNTEAFF.